The clone carrying this T cell receptor beta chain showed up just a few times. Its target is unknown. This sample is part of a study of vaccination effects on CD4 cells after COVID-19. The assay was immunoSEQ multiplex PCR, and TCRdb's table has in-frame clones only and misses some. The sample records about 66,000 clones, around three quarters being singletons. Germline values: CDR1 MDHEN, CDR2 SYDVKM. The CDR3 has 15 amino acids. The V gene end was trimmed by 5 bases and the J gene end by 7 bases; junction bases not matched to a gene: 5. General study points: Few convalescent patients were studied, and early post-infection samples were lacking.

Antigen-specific CD4+ T cells were first expanded with viral peptide pools by the ViraFEST assay and only then sequenced. On approximately day 9 of culture, CD4+ T cells were separated out. Two-dose BNT162b2 or mRNA-1273 vaccination was given to participants. According to the study, vaccine recipients showed no prior SARS-CoV-2 infection and negative nucleocapsid antibodies. The material sequenced was CD4+ T cells from PBMCs cultured with HCoV-OC43 spike peptides, taken after COVID-19 vaccination. Subset defined: HCoV-OC43 spike overlapping peptide pool stimulation. The chain uses TRBV28 and TRBJ2-1; 13 bases align to TRBD2. The receptor was derived from a human donor who received a COVID-19 vaccine. The CDR3 spells CASSLTSGGQNEQFF. The CDR3 DNA sequence: TGTGCCAGCAGTCTGACTAGCGGGGGGCAAAATGAGCAGTTCTTC.